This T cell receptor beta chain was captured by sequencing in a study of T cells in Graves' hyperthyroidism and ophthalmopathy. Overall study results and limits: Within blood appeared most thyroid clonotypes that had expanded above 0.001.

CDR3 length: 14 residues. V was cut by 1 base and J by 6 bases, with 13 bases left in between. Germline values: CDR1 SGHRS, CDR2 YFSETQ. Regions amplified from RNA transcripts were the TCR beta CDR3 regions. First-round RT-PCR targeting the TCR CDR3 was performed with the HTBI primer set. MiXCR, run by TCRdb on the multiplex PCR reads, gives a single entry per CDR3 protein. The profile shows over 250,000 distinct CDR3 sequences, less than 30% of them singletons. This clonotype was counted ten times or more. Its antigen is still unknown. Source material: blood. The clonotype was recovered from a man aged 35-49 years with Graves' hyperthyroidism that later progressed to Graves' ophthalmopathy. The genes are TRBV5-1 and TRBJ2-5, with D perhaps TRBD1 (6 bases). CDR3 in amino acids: CASSLYQQGQTQYF. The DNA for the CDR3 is TGCGCCAGCAGCTTGTATCAACAGGGACAGACCCAGTACTTC.